Described below is a single TCR beta chain sequence and its context. No antigen is known for it. This entry belongs to a study of CD4 T cells in relation to SARS-CoV-2 and coronaviruses. Here immunoSEQ multiplex PCR was the method, and the copy in TCRdb shows in-frame clones only, minus some. Among fewer than 25,000 clones, about 81% were seen once, and the ten largest hold about 11%. CD4+ T cells from unexposed donors were obtained before the COVID-19 pandemic (2011-2018). Isolation of CD4+ T cells took place after roughly nine days in culture. This CDR3 spans 17 amino acids. Germline lookup yields CDR1 SGHRS and CDR2 YFSETQ. V was pared by 1 base and J by 2 bases, with 8 bases of the junction left unmatched.

This TCR was sampled from a human donor in good health. V is TRBV5-1 and J is TRBJ1-4; TRBD1 matches at 7 bases. Sequenced: CD4+ T cells from PBMCs, cultured in vitro. The DNA for the CDR3 is TGCGCCAGCAGCTTGACAGGGGTAGCGTCGACTAATGAAAAACTGTTTTTT. Its protein is CASSLTGVASTNEKLFF.